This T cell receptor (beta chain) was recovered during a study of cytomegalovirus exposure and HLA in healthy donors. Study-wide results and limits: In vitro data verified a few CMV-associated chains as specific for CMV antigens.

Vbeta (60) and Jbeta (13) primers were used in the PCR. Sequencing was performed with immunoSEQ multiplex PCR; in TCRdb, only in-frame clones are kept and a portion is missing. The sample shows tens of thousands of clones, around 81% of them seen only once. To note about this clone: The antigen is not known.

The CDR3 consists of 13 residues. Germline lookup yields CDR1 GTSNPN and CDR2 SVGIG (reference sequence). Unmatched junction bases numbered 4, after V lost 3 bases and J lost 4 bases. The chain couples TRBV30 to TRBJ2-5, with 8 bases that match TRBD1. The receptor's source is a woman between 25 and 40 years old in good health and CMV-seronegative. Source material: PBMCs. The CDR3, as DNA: TGTGCCTGGAGCGGCAGGGGGCGAGAGACCCAGTACTTC. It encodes CAWSGRGRETQYF.